This passage covers 11 T cell receptor beta chains from one sample sequenced in a study of T cell responses to AZD1222 COVID-19 vaccine. The repertoire was sequenced with immunoSEQ multiplex PCR; TCRdb's copy has only in-frame clones and lacks some. This repertoire shows roughly 150,000 clones, 80% to 95% found once; its top ten account for 1.1% to 1.5%. Sequences were derived from peripheral blood, sampled on day 0 of AZD1222 vaccination. The receptors originated from an adult in good health.

The V and J genes are TRBV25-1 and TRBJ1-1, with D possibly TRBD1 on 5 matching bases. The CDR3 loop spans 15 amino acids. V was trimmed by 4 bases and J by 2 bases, leaving 14 bases between them. The germline CDR1 and CDR2 sequences are MGHDK and SYGVNS. This CDR3 is CASSVAGTANTEAFF. The DNA for the CDR3 is TGTGCCAGCAGTGTCGCCGGGACGGCCAACACTGAAGCTTTCTTT.

The CDR3 spells CASSLGPSGATDTQYF. The CDR3 bases are TGCGCCAGCAGCTTGGGGCCTAGCGGTGCCACAGATACGCAGTATTTT. The chain is built from TRBV5-1 and TRBJ2-3; TRBD2 matches 7 bases. The germline CDR1 and CDR2 sequences are SGHRS and YFSETQ. The ends lost 0 bases at V and 2 bases at J; junction bases unmatched: 6. The CDR3 has 16 amino acids.

The J gene is TRBJ2-2, the V gene TRBV7-3; 10 nucleotides line up with TRBD2. From germline, CDR1 is SGHTA and CDR2 FQGTGA. The CDR3 totals 18 residues. The V and J ends lost 1 base and 7 bases, in that order; junction bases with no gene match: 12. The CDR3 DNA reads TGTGCCAGCAGCTTAAACCCTATAGCGGGAGGTGGTGGCGGGGAGCTGTTTTTT. Amino acids: CASSLNPIAGGGGGELFF.

This chain links TRBV28 with TRBJ1-1; no clear D. The CDR3 contains 13 residues. Germline V gives CDR1 MDHEN, CDR2 SYDVKM. V was pared by 2 bases and J by 7 bases, with 11 bases between. CDR3 sequence (DNA): TGTGCCAGCAGTTTAAATCAGGAGAATGAAGCTTTCTTT. It translates to CASSLNQENEAFF.

For this clone: The sample contains more than one DNA sequence encoding this CDR3. The rearrangement uses TRBV20-1 and TRBJ2-1, with TRBD2 matching 7 bases. The V and J ends lost 5 bases and 7 bases, in that order; junction bases with no gene match: 2. The germline CDR1 and CDR2 sequences are DFQATT and SNEGSKA (reference sequence). The CDR3 runs 11 residues. CDR3 sequence: CSAGGGNEQFF. Written as DNA, the CDR3 is TGCAGTGCTGGGGGGGGGAATGAGCAGTTCTTC.

Turning to this clone: Other DNA variants within this sample encode the same CDR3. This chain uses TRBV28 with TRBJ2-6; D tentatively fits TRBD1 or TRBD2 (5 bases each). The CDR3 contains 16 residues. Looked up from germline, CDR1 is MDHEN and CDR2 is SYDVKM. Trimming took 2 bases from V and 4 from J, leaving 12 bases between them. CDR3 protein: CASSLGGANGANVLTF. CDR3 DNA: TGTGCCAGCAGTTTAGGGGGAGCGAACGGGGCCAACGTCCTGACTTTC.

CDR3 loop: CASSLNRGQPQHF. The CDR3 DNA reads TGTGCCAGCAGCTTAAATCGGGGGCAGCCCCAGCATTTT. The V call is TRBV7-6, the J call TRBJ1-5; tentative D call: TRBD1 (5 bases). The CDR3 has 13 amino acids. In germline, CDR1 is SGHVS, CDR2 FNYEAQ. Trimming shortened V by 2 bases and J by 7 bases, and 9 bases separated the two germline ends.

The chain couples TRBV9 to TRBJ1-1, with a weak D call TRBD1 (5 bases). Germline lookup yields CDR1 SGDLS and CDR2 YYNGEE. The V end was cut by 6 bases, the J end by 1 base, with 13 bases between. The CDR3 consists of 14 residues. The CDR3 DNA reads as TGTGCCAGCACCCGAGGGGCGGGGAACACTGAAGCTTTCTTT. This gives the protein CASTRGAGNTEAFF.

V and J are TRBV5-1 and TRBJ1-1; D unclear. CDR1 is SGHRS, CDR2 YFSETQ, per germline. The CDR3 consists of 13 residues. Trimming cost V 4 bases and J 0 bases, with 7 bases left between them. Here the CDR3 reads CASSLAVNTEAFF. The DNA of the CDR3 is TGCGCCAGCAGCCTAGCGGTGAACACTGAAGCTTTCTTT.

The count of this clone is one. The chain carries TRBV3-1 (or the pseudogene TRBV3-2) and TRBJ2-7; either TRBD1 or TRBD2 may supply D (6 bases each). The CDR3 runs to 12 residues. The germline V gene encodes CDR1 LGHDT and CDR2 YNNKEL (reference sequence). Trimming cost V 6 bases and J 6 bases, with 12 bases left between them. CDR3 in amino acids: CASRRGAGEQYF. The CDR3 coding sequence is TGTGCCAGCAGGAGGGGGGCGGGCGAGCAGTACTTC.

This chain uses TRBV4-2 with TRBJ2-7, with 10 bases lining up with TRBD2. CDR1 and CDR2 from the germline V gene are LGHNA and YNFKEQ. CDR3 length: 15 residues. V lost 0 bases to trimming and J lost 6 bases; unmatched junction nucleotides: 5. The CDR3 is CASSQDMLAGVEQYF. The CDR3 DNA follows: TGTGCCAGCAGCCAAGATATGCTAGCGGGAGTCGAGCAGTACTTC.